This T cell receptor (beta chain) was sequenced in a study of cytomegalovirus exposure and HLA in healthy donors. Whole-study context: It was reported in a later analysis that the same platform had been used for the approximately 120 validation repertoires as for the 550 to 700 first-cohort repertoires. The study's findings and limits: Diagnosis of cytomegalovirus status made by the classifier reportedly showed high specificity and sensitivity.

The assay was immunoSEQ multiplex PCR, and TCRdb's table has in-frame clones only and misses some. Of 100,000 to 150,000 clones listed, roughly 89% were seen once; the top ten hold 0.95% to 1.5%. CDR1 is LNHDA and CDR2 is SQIVND in the germline V gene (reference sequence). The V and J ends lost 4 bases and 0 bases respectively, with 16 bases between them. The CDR3 contains 17 residues. Turning to this clone: What it binds is unknown.

Sequencing was carried out using PBMCs. The clonotype was recovered from a woman aged 18-29 years in good health and CMV-seronegative. This sequence joins TRBV19 and TRBJ1-5, with D perhaps TRBD1 (5 bases). CDR3: CASSTNRGTYSNQPQHF. CDR3 nucleotides: TGTGCCAGTAGTACAAACCGGGGGACTTATAGCAATCAGCCCCAGCATTTT.